This T cell receptor (beta chain) was found in a study of esophageal squamous cell carcinoma under preoperative chemotherapy. Study in general: Both tumor-infiltrating lymphocytes and peripheral blood T cells were profiled. Study-wide results and limits: After treatment, tumor-infiltrating lymphocytes apparently came partly from blood T cells.

The CDR3 is 19 amino acids. Per the germline V gene, CDR1 is SGHVS and CDR2 is FNYEAQ. Points on this clonotype: Its target is not known. An end of the junction differs from the germline gene, which may be a read error.

Time point indicated: before preoperative PTX-NDP chemotherapy. TCRdb reanalysed the PCR reads using MiXCR and keeps one entry per CDR3 protein. The table has roughly 30,000 distinct CDR3 sequences, less than 55% seen once. The clonotype was recovered from a human donor with esophageal squamous cell carcinoma. The donor label of this sample is uncertain. The V call is TRBV7-6, the J call TRBJ2-5; possibly TRBD2 for D (7 bases). Sample collection was performed from a patient given preoperative chemotherapy. The CDR3 sequence: CASSLGAGIGGRAQKTQYF. Here the CDR3 DNA reads TGTGCCAGCAGTTTGGGTGCGGGCATCGGGGGGCGTGCCCAAAAGACCCAGTACTTC. The full variable domain, in which reference TRBV7-6 and TRBJ2-5 provide the parts outside the CDR3, is GAGVSQSPRYKVTKRGQDVALRCDPISGHVSLYWYRQALGQGPEFLTYFNYEAQQDKSGLPNDRFSAERPEGSISTLTIQRTEQRDSAMYRCASSLGAGIGGRAQKTQYFGPGTRLLVL.